A single sample gave rise to the 24 T cell receptor beta chains below, sequenced in a study of cytomegalovirus exposure and HLA in healthy donors. Both 60 Vbeta primers and 13 Jbeta primers went into the PCR. Only in-frame clones appear in the TCRdb table, and some are missing; sequencing was by immunoSEQ multiplex PCR. The sample comprises 150,000 to 160,000 clones, about 76% of which are singletons, and approximately 8% rests with the top ten. The sample taken for sequencing was PBMCs. These receptors were obtained from a man aged 25-45 years in good health and CMV-seropositive.

This clone showed up just a few times. V and J are TRBV13 and TRBJ1-1; 7 bases fit TRBD1. CDR1 and CDR2 from the germline V gene are PRHDT and FYEKMQ (reference sequence). The CDR3 is made up of 15 amino acids. Unmatched junction bases numbered 6, after V lost 5 bases and J lost 0 bases. As DNA, the CDR3 is TGTGCCAGCAGCCCGTGGACAGGTTTGAACACTGAAGCTTTCTTT. Translation: CASSPWTGLNTEAFF.

This clone was picked up a small number of times. The chain employs TRBV5-4 and TRBJ2-2; the D gene is possibly TRBD1 (6 bases). The CDR3 extends over 13 amino acids. Germline CDR1 is SGHNT and CDR2 is YYREEE (reference sequence). The V end was cut by 6 bases, the J end by 6 bases, with 12 bases between. The CDR3 DNA follows: TGTGCCAGCACCGTACAGGGCCCCGGGGAGCTGTTTTTT. It is translated as CASTVQGPGELFF.

This clone came up many times. J is TRBJ2-2 and V is TRBV4-2; 11 bases agree with TRBD2. Germline trimming cut 4 bases from V and 5 bases from J; bases unmatched to any gene: 3. The CDR3 length is 15 residues. Per germline, CDR1 LGHNA and CDR2 YNFKEQ. CDR3 DNA: TGTGCCAGCAGCCGGACTAGCGGGTGGACCGGGGAGCTGTTTTTT. Its protein is CASSRTSGWTGELFF.

This rearrangement joins TRBV6-5 to TRBJ1-2; D is perhaps TRBD1 (5 bases). Trimming took 2 bases from V and 3 from J, leaving 10 bases between them. The CDR3 consists of 14 residues. Germline V lookup: CDR1 MNHEY, CDR2 SVGAGI. CDR3 region: CASSYTDTDYGYTF. The CDR3 DNA reads as TGTGCCAGCAGTTACACGGACACCGACTATGGCTACACCTTC.

The chain combines TRBV6-1 with TRBJ1-5; a weak D match, TRBD1 (6 bases). CDR1 is MNHNS and CDR2 is SASEGT in the germline V gene. This CDR3 is 17 amino acids long. Trimming cost V 2 bases and J 3 bases, with 17 bases left between them. The CDR3 sequence is CASSEFSSRGYNQPQHF. The DNA of the CDR3 is TGTGCCAGCAGTGAATTTTCATCCAGGGGATACAATCAGCCCCAGCATTTT.

The chain couples TRBV25-1 to TRBJ2-7; the match to TRBD1 covers 7 bases. Germline assignment: CDR1 MGHDK and CDR2 SYGVNS. The junction had 7 bases not matched to a gene; V was cut back by 8 bases and J by 6 bases. The CDR3 contains 12 residues. The CDR3 loop reads CASSKWDSEQYF. DNA for the CDR3: TGTGCCAGCTCTAAATGGGACAGCGAGCAGTACTTC.

V and J are TRBV7-3 and TRBJ2-5, with 8 bases aligning to TRBD2. Judging by the DNA end, TRBJ2-7 fits better; the J call may be wrong. This CDR3 region has 16 residues. Germline V gene data show CDR1 as SGHTA and CDR2 as FQGTGA. The CDR3 here is CASSREGGSNTYEQYF. CDR3 bases: TGTGCCAGCAGCCGGGAGGGCGGGAGCAATACCTACGAGCAGTACTTC.

The chain is built from TRBV6-6 and TRBJ1-2, with 7 bases aligning to TRBD1. The CDR3 is 15 amino acids. CDR1 is MNHNY, CDR2 SVGAGI, per germline (reference sequence). The V and J ends lost 6 bases and 7 bases, in that order; junction bases with no gene match: 14. The CDR3 loop is CASSPDARGPGGYTF. The CDR3 DNA reads TGTGCCAGCAGCCCCGACGCAAGGGGGCCCGGTGGCTACACCTTC.

This rearrangement joins TRBV10-1 to TRBJ1-3; TRBD1 matches at 8 bases. The V and J ends lost 0 bases and 2 bases, in that order; junction bases with no gene match: 3. CDR1 and CDR2 (germline): WNHNN, SYGVQD (reference sequence). CDR3 size: 16 residues. CDR3 bases: TGCGCCAGCAGTGAGTCAACAGGGGGAGCTGGAAACACCATATATTTT. This encodes CASSESTGGAGNTIYF.

The V gene is TRBV4-1, the J gene TRBJ1-5, with a weak D call TRBD1 (5 bases). Trimming pared 0 bases from V and 0 bases from J, leaving 9 bases between. This CDR3 comprises 16 residues. Germline V gene data show CDR1 as MGHRA and CDR2 as YSYEKL. This chain's CDR3 is CASSQETTVSNQPQHF. CDR3 sequence (DNA): TGCGCCAGCAGCCAAGAGACGACAGTTAGCAATCAGCCCCAGCATTTT.

V and J are TRBV11-2 and TRBJ2-7, with 8 bases matching TRBD2. Germline lookup yields CDR1 SGHAT and CDR2 FQNNGV. The ends lost 4 bases at V and 9 bases at J; junction bases unmatched: 17. The CDR3 runs 16 residues. CDR3 in DNA: TGTGCCAGCAGCTCGCTACGGGGGGGCCTTGGGAGAGTGCAGTACTTC. The encoded protein is CASSSLRGGLGRVQYF.

The CDR3 protein is CAWSGGGTSSYEQYF. The CDR3 DNA follows: TGTGCCTGGAGTGGGGGGGGAACTTCCTCCTACGAGCAGTACTTC. The chain joins TRBV30 to TRBJ2-7; 7 bases align to TRBD2. Trimming cost V 1 base and J 0 bases; bases outside gene matches: 6. The CDR3 extends over 15 amino acids. Germline values: CDR1 GTSNPN, CDR2 SVGIG (reference sequence).

This clone was recorded once. This chain uses TRBV29-1 with TRBJ1-1, with a weak D call TRBD1 (6 bases). Per germline, CDR1 SQVTM and CDR2 ANQGSEA. Trimming pared 4 bases from V and 2 bases from J, leaving 8 bases between. The CDR3 extends over 12 amino acids. CDR3 region: CSVGTDNTEAFF. Here the CDR3 DNA reads TGCAGCGTTGGGACAGATAACACTGAAGCTTTCTTT.

The gene calls are TRBV27 and TRBJ2-1, with D perhaps matching TRBD1 (5 bases). CDR3 length: 16 amino acids. Germline V lookup: CDR1 MNHEY, CDR2 SMNVEV (reference sequence). V shed 3 bases and J shed 5 bases, with 17 bases lying between them. The CDR3 DNA follows: TGTGCCAGCAGTTTTCGGCAGGGTTTCTATCACAATGAGCAGTTCTTC. Residues: CASSFRQGFYHNEQFF.

The chain links TRBV5-1 to TRBJ2-2; 13 positions match TRBD2. The CDR3 has 17 residues. Trimming at V came to 5 bases and at J to 6 bases, leaving 10 bases not matched to a gene. Germline lookup yields CDR1 SGHRS and CDR2 YFSETQ. This CDR3 is CASRRTSGGARAGELFF. The CDR3 DNA reads as TGCGCCAGCAGACGGACTAGCGGGGGAGCGCGAGCCGGGGAGCTGTTTTTT. Full variable domain (rest looked up from reference TRBV5-1 and TRBJ2-2): KAGVTQTPRYLIKTRGQQVTLSCSPISGHRSVSWYQQTPGQGLQFLFEYFSETQRNKGNFPGRFSGRQFSNSRSEMNVSTLELGDSALYLCASRRTSGGARAGELFFGEGSRLTVL.

This clone has only a few counts. Here the CDR3 reads CASSQVPGGGLFSTDTQYF. CDR3 coding DNA: TGCGCCAGCAGCCAAGTCCCAGGGGGCGGTTTATTTAGCACAGATACGCAGTATTTT. V gene TRBV4-1 combines with J gene TRBJ2-3, with 8 bases aligning to TRBD1. From germline, CDR1 is MGHRA and CDR2 YSYEKL. Trimming removed 1 base from V and 0 bases from J; junction bases left unmatched: 12. This CDR3 comprises 19 residues.

The chain carries TRBV18 and TRBJ2-1; D may be TRBD2 (7 bases). The CDR3 is made up of 16 amino acids. The germline V and J ends were trimmed by 4 bases and 0 bases, with 13 bases remaining between them. Germline V gene sequence: CDR1 KGHSH, CDR2 LQKENI. The CDR3 sequence: CASSLSGGASYNEQFF. CDR3 DNA sequence: TGTGCCAGCTCACTATCTGGGGGGGCCTCCTACAATGAGCAGTTCTTC.

The chain combines TRBV11-2 with TRBJ1-3, with 8 positions matching TRBD1. V lost 6 bases, J lost 1 base, and 2 bases stayed unmatched. Germline-derived CDR1 and CDR2 are SGHAT and FQNNGV. CDR3 length equals 14 residues. The CDR3 here is CASRGQASGNTIYF. CDR3 DNA: TGTGCCAGCAGGGGACAGGCTTCTGGAAACACCATATATTTT.

The chain has TRBV10-3 and TRBJ2-1, with D maybe TRBD1 (6 bases). CDR1 and CDR2 (germline): ENHRY, SYGVKD. The CDR3 has 14 amino acids. V lost 6 bases and J 5 bases, leaving 14 bases between the germline ends. As DNA, the CDR3 is TGTGCCATCAGCCTGACTGAGGGGGACAATGAGCAGTTCTTC. Protein product: CAISLTEGDNEQFF.

This clone turned up a few times. The genes are TRBV7-3 and TRBJ2-7; 14 nucleotides line up with TRBD2. In germline, CDR1 is SGHTA, CDR2 FQGTGA. V lost 5 bases to trimming and J lost 5 bases; unmatched junction nucleotides: 5. There are 15 residues in the CDR3. The CDR3 DNA reads as TGTGCCAGCAGCGCGCTGGGACTAGCGGGAGACGAGCAGTACTTC. Translating gives CASSALGLAGDEQYF.

CDR3 protein: CASSLKKGGPTF. The CDR3 DNA is TGTGCCAGCAGTTTGAAGAAGGGAGGTCCCACCTTC. The chain uses TRBV28 and TRBJ1-2; D gene ambiguous. CDR3 length equals 12 residues. V was cut by 3 bases and J by 13 bases, with 15 bases left in between. Per germline, CDR1 MDHEN and CDR2 SYDVKM.

The chain couples TRBV5-1 to TRBJ2-6; the match to TRBD1 covers 9 bases. Unmatched junction bases numbered 1, after V lost 3 bases and J lost 0 bases. Germline-derived CDR1 and CDR2 are SGHRS and YFSETQ. The CDR3 extends over 16 amino acids. The CDR3 coding sequence is TGCGCCAGCAGCTCGACAGGGGGCTCTGGGGCCAACGTCCTGACTTTC. Encoded protein: CASSSTGGSGANVLTF.

In this sample, this clone turned up a few times. The CDR3: CASSLPLAGTGELFF. CDR3 nucleotides: TGTGCCAGCAGCTTACCCCTAGCGGGCACCGGGGAGCTGTTTTTT. The genes are TRBV13 and TRBJ2-2; 8 nucleotides align to TRBD2. This CDR3 has 15 residues. Germline CDR1 reads PRHDT; CDR2 reads FYEKMQ (reference sequence). Unmatched junction bases numbered 3, after V lost 2 bases and J lost 4 bases.

CDR3 in DNA: TGTGCCAGTAGTATTGGGACAAGGGGGAACACTGAAGCTTTCTTT. Translation: CASSIGTRGNTEAFF. The chain uses TRBV19 and TRBJ1-1; tentative D call: TRBD1 (6 bases). Per the germline V gene, CDR1 is LNHDA and CDR2 is SQIVND (reference sequence). The V end was cut by 3 bases, the J end by 1 base, with 12 bases between. There are 15 residues in the CDR3.